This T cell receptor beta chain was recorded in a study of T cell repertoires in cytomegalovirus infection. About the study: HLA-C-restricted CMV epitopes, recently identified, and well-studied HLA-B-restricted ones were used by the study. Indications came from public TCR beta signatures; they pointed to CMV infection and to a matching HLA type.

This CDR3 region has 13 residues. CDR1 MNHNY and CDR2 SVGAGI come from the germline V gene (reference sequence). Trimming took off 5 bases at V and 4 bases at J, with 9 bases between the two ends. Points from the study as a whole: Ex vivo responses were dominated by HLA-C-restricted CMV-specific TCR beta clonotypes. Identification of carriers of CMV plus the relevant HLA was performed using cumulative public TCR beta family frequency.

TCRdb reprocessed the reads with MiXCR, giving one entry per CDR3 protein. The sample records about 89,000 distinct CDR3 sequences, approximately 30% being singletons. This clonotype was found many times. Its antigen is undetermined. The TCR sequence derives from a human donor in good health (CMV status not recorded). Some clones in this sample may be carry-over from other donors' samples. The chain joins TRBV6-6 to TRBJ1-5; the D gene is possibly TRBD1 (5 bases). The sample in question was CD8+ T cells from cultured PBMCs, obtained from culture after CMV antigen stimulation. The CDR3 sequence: CASSTKGNQPQHF. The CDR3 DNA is TGTGCCAGCAGTACCAAGGGGAATCAGCCCCAGCATTTT.